These 23 T cell receptor beta chains came from one sample sequenced in a study of T cells after yellow fever vaccination. TCRdb called the 5' RACE reads again in MiXCR, with one record for every CDR3 protein. The sample includes hundreds of thousands of distinct CDR3 sequences, roughly 12% seen only once; the top ten take 14% to 15%. The sequenced sample was PBMCs, obtained on the day of the yellow fever booster vaccination. The receptor set was obtained from a man younger than 40 who received the YFV17D yellow fever vaccine.

A few counts support this clonotype. CDR3: CASSQALAGSYEQYF. The CDR3, as DNA: TGCGCCAGCAGCCAAGCGCTAGCGGGGAGCTACGAGCAGTACTTC. V and J are TRBV4-1 and TRBJ2-7; 9 positions match TRBD2. The ends lost 1 base at V and 3 bases at J; junction bases unmatched: 4. CDR3 length: 15 amino acids. Looked up from germline, CDR1 is MGHRA and CDR2 is YSYEKL.

The table lists this clonotype with a few counts. The rearrangement links TRBV7-2 to TRBJ2-1, with a weak D call TRBD1 (6 bases). CDR1 and CDR2 from the germline V gene are SGHTA and FQGNSA. The CDR3 spans 14 residues. V lost 0 bases and J lost 14, with 17 bases in between. As DNA, the CDR3 is TGTGCCAGCAGCTTAGCAGGGGGTTATAGCGAGGAGTTCTTC. It codes for CASSLAGGYSEEFF.

This clonotype appeared a few times. The chain carries TRBV10-2 and TRBJ2-1, with 11 nucleotides matching TRBD2. The junction had 9 bases not matched to a gene; V was cut back by 7 bases and J by 4 bases. This CDR3 is 16 amino acids long. The V gene's germline CDR1 is WSHSY and CDR2 SAAADI. The CDR3 region is CASTLKGLAAYNEQFF. The CDR3 coding sequence is TGCGCCAGCACTCTGAAGGGACTAGCGGCATACAATGAGCAGTTCTTC.

This clonotype was detected only a few times. The rearrangement uses TRBV7-6 and TRBJ2-6; D may be TRBD2 (6 bases). Germline V gene sequence: CDR1 SGHVS, CDR2 FNYEAQ. Trimming took 1 base from V and 1 from J, leaving 14 bases between them. The CDR3 consists of 18 residues. The CDR3 sequence is CASSLGAGIPSGANVLTF. The CDR3 nucleotides are TGTGCCAGCAGCTTAGGTGCGGGGATCCCTTCTGGGGCCAACGTCCTGACTTTC. Filled out from reference TRBV7-6 and TRBJ2-6, the complete variable domain reads GAGVSQSPRYKVTKRGQDVALRCDPISGHVSLYWYRQALGQGPEFLTYFNYEAQQDKSGLPNDRFSAERPEGSISTLTIQRTEQRDSAMYRCASSLGAGIPSGANVLTFGAGSRLTVL.

Only a few counts were recorded for this clonotype. J is TRBJ2-1 and V is TRBV10-3; 10 bases map to TRBD2. V shed 8 bases and J 7 bases; nucleotides not matched to a gene: 17. The CDR3 sequence is 17 residues long. Germline-derived CDR1 and CDR2 are ENHRY and SYGVKD. The CDR3 sequence is CAISPRTSGSKSNEQFF. The CDR3, as DNA: TGTGCCATCTCCCCAAGGACTAGCGGATCAAAGAGTAATGAGCAGTTCTTC.

This clonotype turned up a few times. The V gene is TRBV20-1, the J gene TRBJ2-1, with 16 bases that match TRBD2. In germline, CDR1 is DFQATT, CDR2 SNEGSKA (reference sequence). J was trimmed by 5 bases and V by 6 bases; bases with no gene match: 4. This CDR3 contains 15 residues. CDR3 sequence (DNA): TGCAGTGCAACAGGGACTAGCGGGAGGGACAATGAGCAGTTCTTC. Its translation: CSATGTSGRDNEQFF.

This clonotype was observed a handful of times. The chain uses TRBV20-1 and TRBJ2-7, with a tentative D call TRBD2 (5 bases). The V gene's germline CDR1 is DFQATT and CDR2 SNEGSKA (reference sequence). There are 13 residues in the CDR3. The V end lost 1 base, the J end lost 9 bases, and 16 bases lay between the germline ends. For the CDR3, the DNA is TGCAGTGCTAGAGGGGAGAGGGTCTGGGGGCAGTACTTC. Its protein product is CSARGERVWGQYF.

This clonotype was seen a few times. V usage is TRBV23-1 and J usage is TRBJ2-7, with 11 bases matching TRBD2. TRBV23-1 is flagged as an ORF with uncertain function. This CDR3 has 16 amino acids. V lost 0 bases to trimming and J lost 3 bases; unmatched junction nucleotides: 4. The CDR3, as DNA: TGCGCCAGCAGTCAATCGTCTAGCGGGAGGCACTACGAGCAGTACTTC. Translation gives CASSQSSSGRHYEQYF.

This clonotype showed up just a few times. V is TRBV7-8 and J is TRBJ1-3; D not certain. This CDR3 is built from 12 residues. Germline lookup yields CDR1 SGHVS and CDR2 FQNEAQ. V shed 5 bases and J shed 4 bases, with 6 bases lying between them. CDR3 residues: CASSTIGNTIYF. DNA of the CDR3: TGTGCCAGCAGCACAATCGGAAACACCATATATTTT.

CDR3 coding DNA: TGCAGTGCCCCGGTTGGCACTGAAGCTTTCTTT. This encodes CSAPVGTEAFF. The rearrangement uses TRBV20-1 and TRBJ1-1; D is unresolved. CDR3 length equals 11 residues. Germline CDR1 DFQATT, CDR2 SNEGSKA (reference sequence). V was pared by 6 bases and J by 4 bases, with 9 bases between.

The chain has TRBV7-4 and TRBJ2-3; 9 positions match TRBD2. Germline assignment: CDR1 SGHVT and CDR2 SQSDAQ. Trimming removed 5 bases from V and 2 bases from J; junction bases left unmatched: 11. The CDR3 runs to 17 residues. This chain's CDR3 is CASSAEREASDTDTQYF. As DNA, the CDR3 is TGTGCCAGCAGCGCTGAGCGGGAGGCGTCAGACACAGATACGCAGTATTTT.

This clonotype was recorded at least ten times. The chain is built from TRBV12-3 or TRBV12-4 and TRBJ1-3; D is possibly TRBD1 (5 bases). V lost 5 bases and J lost 0, with 17 bases in between. The CDR3 sequence is 17 residues long. The CDR3 here is CASSRSGGANSGNTIYF. The CDR3, as DNA: TGTGCCAGCAGTCGATCTGGTGGGGCCAACTCTGGAAACACCATATATTTT.

The chain joins TRBV7-9 to TRBJ2-3; D unclear. Germline values: CDR1 SEHNR, CDR2 FQNEAQ (reference sequence). CDR3 size: 16 residues. Trimming stripped 5 bases from V and 3 bases from J, with 18 bases between. CDR3 DNA sequence: TGTGCCAGCAGCCCGACATCTAAGAGTGGGACAGATACGCAGTATTTT. Translated: CASSPTSKSGTDTQYF.

The chain combines TRBV15 with TRBJ1-4; D not certain. The ends were cut back, 0 bases at V and 4 bases at J, with 12 bases in the middle. Germline CDR1 and CDR2: LNHNV and YYDKDF (reference sequence). This CDR3 has 16 residues. As DNA, the CDR3 is TGTGCCACCAGCAGAGAGGTGGACGAGGATAATGAAAAACTGTTTTTT. Translated: CATSREVDEDNEKLFF.

The chain links TRBV29-1 to TRBJ1-2, with 7 bases fitting TRBD1. Germline CDR1 SQVTM, CDR2 ANQGSEA. The CDR3 is 13 amino acids. The trim removed 5 bases at V and 4 bases at J, leaving 7 bases unmatched. The CDR3 is CSVTQGGGYGYTF. CDR3 nucleotide sequence: TGCAGCGTTACCCAGGGGGGCGGCTATGGCTACACCTTC.

This clonotype was seen once. The chain recombines TRBV7-9 with TRBJ1-2, with a weak D call TRBD1 (5 bases). The CDR3 has 14 residues. Germline V gene data show CDR1 as SEHNR and CDR2 as FQNEAQ (reference sequence). Trimming cost V 1 base and J 4 bases, with 10 bases left between them. DNA for the CDR3: TGTGCCAGCAGCTTAGACCAGGGTTCCTATGGCTACACCTTC. It codes for CASSLDQGSYGYTF.

The rearrangement uses TRBV7-2 and TRBJ2-3; D might be TRBD2 (6 bases). CDR3 size: 16 residues. V lost 2 bases to trimming and J lost 2 bases, with 14 bases between them. CDR1 is SGHTA, CDR2 FQGNSA, per germline. CDR3 sequence (DNA): TGTGCCAGCAGCTTAAGCGGAGCGGGCATCACAGATACGCAGTATTTT. This codes for CASSLSGAGITDTQYF.

This chain links TRBV5-8 with TRBJ2-5; perhaps TRBD1 as D (9 bases). Trimming removed 4 bases from V and 5 bases from J, with 24 bases in between. CDR3 length equals 17 residues. Germline V gene sequence: CDR1 SGHTS, CDR2 YDEGEE. The CDR3 spells CASSPGGTGLNHETQYF. The CDR3 nucleotides are TGTGCCAGCAGCCCGGGAGGGACAGGGCTGAATCATGAGACCCAGTACTTC.

In this sample, this clonotype turned up a few times. V and J are TRBV20-1 and TRBJ1-4; 9 bases fit TRBD1. V lost 2 bases and J lost 8; bases outside the gene matches: 3. There are 13 residues in the CDR3. CDR1 is DFQATT and CDR2 is SNEGSKA in the germline V gene (reference sequence). CDR3 DNA sequence: TGCAGTGCTAGAAGACAGGGGGACGAAAAACTGTTTTTT. Translating gives CSARRQGDEKLFF.

This clonotype has more than one count but fewer than ten. The chain couples TRBV20-1 to TRBJ2-1, with D tentatively TRBD2 (5 bases). In germline, CDR1 is DFQATT, CDR2 SNEGSKA (reference sequence). The CDR3 is 12 residues long. The germline V and J ends were trimmed by 5 bases and 2 bases, with 7 bases remaining between them. The CDR3 loop is CSAPGTYNEQFF. The CDR3 DNA reads TGCAGTGCTCCCGGGACCTACAATGAGCAGTTCTTC.

As concerns this clonotype: At one end the junction does not follow the germline gene, possibly because of a read error. J is TRBJ1-5 and V is TRBV6-2 or TRBV6-3; D call uncertain. The CDR3 sequence is 13 residues long. CDR1 and CDR2 (germline): MNHEY, SVGEGT. CDR3 protein: CASSYSRLSNFNF. The DNA for the CDR3 is TGTGCCAGCAGTTACTCGAGACTATCAAATTTCAATTTT.

This clonotype occurred a few times. The chain links TRBV10-3 to TRBJ1-5; 7 bases fit TRBD1. Germline-derived CDR1 and CDR2 are ENHRY and SYGVKD. V was pared by 4 bases and J by 4 bases, with 4 bases of the junction left unmatched. CDR3 length equals 14 residues. The CDR3, as DNA: TGTGCCATCAGTGGTGGGACAGAGAATCAGCCCCAGCATTTT. Its protein is CAISGGTENQPQHF.

As DNA, the CDR3 is TGCAGCGTCCGAGAAAGCTCCTACAATGAGCAGTTCTTC. Translating gives CSVRESSYNEQFF. The chain links TRBV29-1 to TRBJ2-1; D unclear. V shed 6 bases and J shed 0 bases, with 9 bases lying between them. The germline gives CDR1 SQVTM, CDR2 ANQGSEA. The CDR3 extends over 13 amino acids.